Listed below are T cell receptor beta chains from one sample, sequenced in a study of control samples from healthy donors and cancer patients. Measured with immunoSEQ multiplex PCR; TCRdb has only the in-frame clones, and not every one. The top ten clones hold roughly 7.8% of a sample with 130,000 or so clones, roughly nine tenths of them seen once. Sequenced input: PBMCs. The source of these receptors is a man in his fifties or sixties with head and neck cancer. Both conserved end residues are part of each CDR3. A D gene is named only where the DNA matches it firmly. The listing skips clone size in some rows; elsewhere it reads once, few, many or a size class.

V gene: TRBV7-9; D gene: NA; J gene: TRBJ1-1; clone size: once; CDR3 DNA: TGTGCCAGCAGAGCGCCCGGGAGTCCGAACACTGAAGCTTTCTTT; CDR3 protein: CASRAPGSPNTEAFF
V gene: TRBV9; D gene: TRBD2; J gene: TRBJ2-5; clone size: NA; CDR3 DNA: TGTGCCAGCAGCAAATCTCCCGGGACTAGGGGAGGGGAGACCCAGTACTTC; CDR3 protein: CASSKSPGTRGGETQYF
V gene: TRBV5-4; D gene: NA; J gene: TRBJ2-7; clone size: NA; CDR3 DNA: TGTGCCAGCAGCTTGTTCGGGATCGACGAGCAGTACTTC; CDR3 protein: CASSLFGIDEQYF
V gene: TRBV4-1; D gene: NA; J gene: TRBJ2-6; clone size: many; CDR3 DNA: TGCGCCAGCAGCCACAGGGCTGATTCCTCTGGGGCCAACGTCCTGACTTTC; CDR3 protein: CASSHRADSSGANVLTF
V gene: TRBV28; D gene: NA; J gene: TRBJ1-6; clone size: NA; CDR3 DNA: TGTGCCAGCAGTCCTCCTATAGGAGGCAGCTCGTATAATTCACCCCTCCACTTT; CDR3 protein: CASSPPIGGSSYNSPLHF
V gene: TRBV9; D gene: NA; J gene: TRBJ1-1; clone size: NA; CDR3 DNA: TGTGCCAGCAGCCTTTCCGGGGGGAACACTGAAGCTTTCTTT; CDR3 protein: CASSLSGGNTEAFF
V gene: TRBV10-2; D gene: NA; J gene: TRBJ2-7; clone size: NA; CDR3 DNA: TGCGCCAGCAGTGAGTCGGGGGGTTCGGTCTACGAGCAGTACTTC; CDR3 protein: CASSESGGSVYEQYF
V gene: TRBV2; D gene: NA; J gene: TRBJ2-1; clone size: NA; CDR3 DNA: TGTGCCAGCAGTCGGCCAGTGAGCTCCTACAATGAGCAGTTCTTC; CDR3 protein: CASSRPVSSYNEQFF
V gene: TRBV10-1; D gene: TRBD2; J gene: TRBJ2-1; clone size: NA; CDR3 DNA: TGCGCCAGCAGTGAGTCGATGGGGGGAGCGGGGAGCTCCTACAATGAGCAGTTCTTC; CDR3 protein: CASSESMGGAGSSYNEQFF
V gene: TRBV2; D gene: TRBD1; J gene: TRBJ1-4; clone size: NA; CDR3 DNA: TGTGCCAGCAGCCCCACGGGACAGGGTAATGAAAAACTGTTTTTT; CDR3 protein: CASSPTGQGNEKLFF
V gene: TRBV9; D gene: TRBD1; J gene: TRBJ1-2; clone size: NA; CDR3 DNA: TGTGCCAGCAGCGTGGCGGGACAGGGGGCCAGGTATGGCTACACCTTC; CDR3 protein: CASSVAGQGARYGYTF
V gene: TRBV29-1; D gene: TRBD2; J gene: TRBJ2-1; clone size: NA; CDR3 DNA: TGCAGCGTGACAGGACTAGCGGGATCATACAATGAGCAGTTCTTC; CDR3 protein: CSVTGLAGSYNEQFF
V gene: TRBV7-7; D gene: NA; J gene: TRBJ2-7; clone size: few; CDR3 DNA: TGTGCCAGCAGCTTAGAGCGTAATTACGAGCAGTACTTC; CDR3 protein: CASSLERNYEQYF
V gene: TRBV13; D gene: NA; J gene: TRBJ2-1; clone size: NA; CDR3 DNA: TGTGCCAGCAGCCAGAGGGGGGCGAATGAGCAGTTCTTC; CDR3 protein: CASSQRGANEQFF
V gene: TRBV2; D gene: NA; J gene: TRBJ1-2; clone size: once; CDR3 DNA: TGTGCCAGCAGTCTCTCAGGGTTCCCCTACTATGGCTACACCTTC; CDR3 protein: CASSLSGFPYYGYTF
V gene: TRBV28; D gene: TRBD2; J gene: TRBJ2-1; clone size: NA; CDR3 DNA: TGTGCCAGCAGGCCGGGACTAGCGGGACTGAATGAGCAGTTCTTC; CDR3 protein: CASRPGLAGLNEQFF
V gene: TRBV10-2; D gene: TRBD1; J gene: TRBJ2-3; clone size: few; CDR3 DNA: TGCGCCAGCAGTGAGTCGAGGGCAGGGGGCGCGTATACGCAGTATTTT; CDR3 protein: CASSESRAGGAYTQYF
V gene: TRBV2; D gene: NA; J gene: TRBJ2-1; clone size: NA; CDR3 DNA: TGTGCCAGCAGTGACTCAGATTGGAATGAGCAGTTCTTC; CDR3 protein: CASSDSDWNEQFF
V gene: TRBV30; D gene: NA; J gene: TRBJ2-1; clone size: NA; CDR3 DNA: TGTGCCTGGCAATGGGGGTCAGGGTACAATGAGCAGTTCTTC; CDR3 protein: CAWQWGSGYNEQFF
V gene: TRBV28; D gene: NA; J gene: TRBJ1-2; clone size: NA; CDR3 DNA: TGTGCCAGCAGTGATCCCACTGGGGGCTACACCTTC; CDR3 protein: CASSDPTGGYTF
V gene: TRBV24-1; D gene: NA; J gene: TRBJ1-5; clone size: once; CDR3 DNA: TGTGCCCCTCGCGTTGGCGGGGGTGGCAATCAGCCCCAGCATTTT; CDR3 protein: CAPRVGGGGNQPQHF
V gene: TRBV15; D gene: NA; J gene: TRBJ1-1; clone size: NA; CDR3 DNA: TGTGCCACCAGCAGAGTCGAGTATTGGGGGAACACTGAAGCTTTCTTT; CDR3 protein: CATSRVEYWGNTEAFF
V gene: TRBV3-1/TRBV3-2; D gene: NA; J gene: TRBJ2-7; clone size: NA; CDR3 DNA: TGTGCCAGCAGCCAAGAGGGGGGCTCCTACGAGCAGTACTTC; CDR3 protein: CASSQEGGSYEQYF
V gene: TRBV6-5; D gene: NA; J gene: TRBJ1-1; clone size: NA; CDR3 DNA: TGTGCCACCTCCCGCGGGGGGGGCACTGAAGCTTTCTTT; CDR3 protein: CATSRGGGTEAFF
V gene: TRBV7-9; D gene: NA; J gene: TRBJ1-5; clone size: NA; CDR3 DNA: TGTGCCAGCAGCCCCACTGGGCGGATCTCGGAGCCCCAGCATTTT; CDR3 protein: CASSPTGRISEPQHF
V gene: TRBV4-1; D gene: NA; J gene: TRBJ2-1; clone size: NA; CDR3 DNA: TGCGCCAGCAGCCAAGCTAGGGACTACAATGAGCAGTTCTTC; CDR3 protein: CASSQARDYNEQFF
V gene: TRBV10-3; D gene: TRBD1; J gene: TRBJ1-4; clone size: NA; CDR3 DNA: TGTGCCATCAGCCCAGGGACAGGGATCGCCGTCGGTAATGAAAAACTGTTTTTT; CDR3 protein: CAISPGTGIAVGNEKLFF
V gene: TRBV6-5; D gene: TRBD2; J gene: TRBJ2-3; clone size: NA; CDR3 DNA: TGTGCCAGCAGTCGTAGCGGGAGTACAGATACGCAGTATTTT; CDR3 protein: CASSRSGSTDTQYF
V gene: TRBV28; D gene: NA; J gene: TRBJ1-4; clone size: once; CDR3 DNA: TGTGCCACTACAGGGAGGAATGAAAAACTGTTTTTT; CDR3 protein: CATTGRNEKLFF
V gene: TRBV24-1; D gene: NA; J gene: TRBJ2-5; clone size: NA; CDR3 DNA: TGTGCCACCAGTGATTACCGGGACACCAGGCCCGAGACCCAGTACTTC; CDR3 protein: CATSDYRDTRPETQYF
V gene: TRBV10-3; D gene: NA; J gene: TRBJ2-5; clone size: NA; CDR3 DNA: TGTGCCATCAGTGACTTCAGGGAAGAGACCCAGTACTTC; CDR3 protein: CAISDFREETQYF
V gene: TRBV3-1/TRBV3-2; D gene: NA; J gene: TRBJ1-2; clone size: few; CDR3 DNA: TGTGCCAGCAGCCAAGATTGGGGGGTCTATGGCTACACCTTC; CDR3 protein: CASSQDWGVYGYTF
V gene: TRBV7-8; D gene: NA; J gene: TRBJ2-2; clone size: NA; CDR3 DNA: TGTGCCAGCAGCGAATCTCGGGCTCCAAAAATCGGGGAGCTGTTTTTT; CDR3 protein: CASSESRAPKIGELFF
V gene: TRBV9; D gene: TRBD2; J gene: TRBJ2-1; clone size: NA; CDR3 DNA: TGTGCCAGCAGCCCGCCGGGACTAGCGGGGGGGAATGAGCAGTTCTTC; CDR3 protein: CASSPPGLAGGNEQFF
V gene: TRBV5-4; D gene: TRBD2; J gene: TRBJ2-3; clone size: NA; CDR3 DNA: TGTGCCAGCAGCCTGGAGGGTAGCGGGAGATGGTCCCGCACAGATACGCAGTATTTT; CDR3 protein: CASSLEGSGRWSRTDTQYF
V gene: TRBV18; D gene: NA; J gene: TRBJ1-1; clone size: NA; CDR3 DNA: TGTGCCAGCTCTCCGGATAATCCTGAAGCTTTCTTT; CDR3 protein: CASSPDNPEAFF
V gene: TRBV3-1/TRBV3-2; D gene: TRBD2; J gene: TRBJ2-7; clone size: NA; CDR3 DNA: TGTGCCAGCAGCCAAGGGCGCGGCGGGAGGAGGGGCGAGCAGTACTTC; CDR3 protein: CASSQGRGGRRGEQYF
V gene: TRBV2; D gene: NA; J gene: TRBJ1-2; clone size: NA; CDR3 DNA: TGTGCCAGCACTCGGGTGGTGAGTGGCTACACCTTC; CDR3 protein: CASTRVVSGYTF
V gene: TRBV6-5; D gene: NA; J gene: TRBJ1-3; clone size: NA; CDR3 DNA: TGTGCCAGCGGTAGTGGAAACACCATATATTTT; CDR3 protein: CASGSGNTIYF
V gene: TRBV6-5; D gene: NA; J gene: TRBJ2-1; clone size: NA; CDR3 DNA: TGTGCCAGCAGTAGCTCCGGGACTTTTACTGATGAGCAGTTCTTC; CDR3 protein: CASSSSGTFTDEQFF
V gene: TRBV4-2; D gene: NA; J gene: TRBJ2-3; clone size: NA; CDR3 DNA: TGTGCCAGCAGCCAAGATCGAATTGGGGCCGGTCTCACAGATACGCAGTATTTT; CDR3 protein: CASSQDRIGAGLTDTQYF
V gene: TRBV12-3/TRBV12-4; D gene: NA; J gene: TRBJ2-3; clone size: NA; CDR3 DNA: TGTGCCAGTGGGGGCGGCACAGATACGCAGTATTTT; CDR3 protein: CASGGGTDTQYF
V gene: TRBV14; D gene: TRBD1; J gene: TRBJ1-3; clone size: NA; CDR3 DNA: TGTGCCAGCAGCCAAAGGGGACAGCGCTCTGGAAACACCATATATTTT; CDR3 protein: CASSQRGQRSGNTIYF
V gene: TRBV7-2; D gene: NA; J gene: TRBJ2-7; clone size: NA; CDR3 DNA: TGTGCCAGCAGCTTAGAGGGGGGGGTACGCTACGAGCAGTACTTC; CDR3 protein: CASSLEGGVRYEQYF
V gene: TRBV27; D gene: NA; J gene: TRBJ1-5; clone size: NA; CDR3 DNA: TGTGCCAGCAGACCATACGGGACGGAGGGGAATCAGCCCCAGCATTTT; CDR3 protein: CASRPYGTEGNQPQHF
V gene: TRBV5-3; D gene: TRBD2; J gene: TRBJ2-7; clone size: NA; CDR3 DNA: TGTGCCAGATGCTCGCCGGGACTAGCGGGAGGATCTACCTACGAGCAGTACTTC; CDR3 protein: CARCSPGLAGGSTYEQYF
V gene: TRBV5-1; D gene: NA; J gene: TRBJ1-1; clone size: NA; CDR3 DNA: TGCGCCAGCAGCTTCCGGGAGGCTAAAACTGAAGCTTTCTTT; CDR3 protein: CASSFREAKTEAFF
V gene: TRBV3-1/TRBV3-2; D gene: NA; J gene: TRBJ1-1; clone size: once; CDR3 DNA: TGTGCCAGCAGCCAATTACCCGGGACTACAGGGACTGAAGCTTTCTTT; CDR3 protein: CASSQLPGTTGTEAFF
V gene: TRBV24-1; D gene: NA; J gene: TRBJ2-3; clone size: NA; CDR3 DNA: TGTGCCACCAGTGCAAATCTTGGGGGGGATACGCAGTATTTT; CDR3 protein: CATSANLGGDTQYF
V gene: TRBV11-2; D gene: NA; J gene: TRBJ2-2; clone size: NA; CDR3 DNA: TGTGCCAGCAGCTCTGGGGACACCAACACCGGGGAGCTGTTTTTT; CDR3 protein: CASSSGDTNTGELFF
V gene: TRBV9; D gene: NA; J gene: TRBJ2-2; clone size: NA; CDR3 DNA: TGTGCCAGCAGCGCCGGGACAACCCCCGGGGAGCTGTTTTTT; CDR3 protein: CASSAGTTPGELFF
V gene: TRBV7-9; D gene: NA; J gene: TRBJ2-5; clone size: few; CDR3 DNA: TGTGCCAGCAGCGTCGGACTCCTAGAGACCCAGTACTTC; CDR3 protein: CASSVGLLETQYF
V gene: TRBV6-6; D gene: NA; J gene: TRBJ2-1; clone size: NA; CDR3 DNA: TGTGCCAGCAACCCGAACGGGGGCCACGGAGGGAATGAGCAGTTCTTC; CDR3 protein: CASNPNGGHGGNEQFF